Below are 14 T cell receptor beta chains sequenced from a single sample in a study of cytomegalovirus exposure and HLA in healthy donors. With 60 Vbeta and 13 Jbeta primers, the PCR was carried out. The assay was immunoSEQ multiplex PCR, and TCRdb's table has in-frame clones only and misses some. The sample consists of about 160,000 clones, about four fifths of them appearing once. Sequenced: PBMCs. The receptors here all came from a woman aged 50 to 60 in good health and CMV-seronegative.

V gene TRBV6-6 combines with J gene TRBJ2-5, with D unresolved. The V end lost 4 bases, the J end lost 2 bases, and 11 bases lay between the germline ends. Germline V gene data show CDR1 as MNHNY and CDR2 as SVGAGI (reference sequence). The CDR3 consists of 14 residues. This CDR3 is CASSFPGGQETQYF. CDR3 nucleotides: TGTGCCAGCAGTTTCCCCGGCGGACAAGAGACCCAGTACTTC.

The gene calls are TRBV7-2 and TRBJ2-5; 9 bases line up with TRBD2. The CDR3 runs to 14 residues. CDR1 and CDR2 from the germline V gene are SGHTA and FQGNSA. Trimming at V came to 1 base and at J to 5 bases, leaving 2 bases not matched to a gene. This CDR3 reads CASSLVAGVETQYF. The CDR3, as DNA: TGTGCCAGCAGCTTAGTAGCGGGGGTGGAGACCCAGTACTTC.

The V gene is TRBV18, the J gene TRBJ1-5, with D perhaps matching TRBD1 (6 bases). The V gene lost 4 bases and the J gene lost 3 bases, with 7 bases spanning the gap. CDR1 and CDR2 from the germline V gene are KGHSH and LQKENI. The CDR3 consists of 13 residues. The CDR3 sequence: CASSQGDNQPQHF. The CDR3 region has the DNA TGTGCCAGCTCACAGGGGGACAATCAGCCCCAGCATTTT.

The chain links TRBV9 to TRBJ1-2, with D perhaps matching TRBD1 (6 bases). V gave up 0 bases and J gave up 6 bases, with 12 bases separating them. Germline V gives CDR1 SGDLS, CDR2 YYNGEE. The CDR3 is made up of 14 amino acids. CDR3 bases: TGTGCCAGCAGCGTAGAAGGCAGGGGCGATGGCTACACCTTC. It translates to CASSVEGRGDGYTF.

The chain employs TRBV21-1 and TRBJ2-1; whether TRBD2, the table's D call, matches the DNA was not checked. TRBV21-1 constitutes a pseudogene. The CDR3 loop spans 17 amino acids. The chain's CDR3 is CASSKAGAGEVYNEQFF. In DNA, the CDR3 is TGTGCCAGCAGCAAAGCGGGGGCGGGAGAAGTCTACAATGAGCAGTTCTTC.

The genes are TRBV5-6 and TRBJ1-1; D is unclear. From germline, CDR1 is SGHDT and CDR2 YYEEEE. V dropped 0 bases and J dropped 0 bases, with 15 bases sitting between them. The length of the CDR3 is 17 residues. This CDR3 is CASSLVSLRYLNTEAFF. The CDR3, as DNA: TGTGCCAGCAGCTTGGTAAGCTTACGGTACTTGAACACTGAAGCTTTCTTT. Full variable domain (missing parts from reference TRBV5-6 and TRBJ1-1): DAGVTQSPTHLIKTRGQQVTLRCSPKSGHDTVSWYQQALGQGPQFIFQYYEEEERQRGNFPDRFSGHQFPNYSSELNVNALLLGDSALYLCASSLVSLRYLNTEAFFGQGTRLTVV.

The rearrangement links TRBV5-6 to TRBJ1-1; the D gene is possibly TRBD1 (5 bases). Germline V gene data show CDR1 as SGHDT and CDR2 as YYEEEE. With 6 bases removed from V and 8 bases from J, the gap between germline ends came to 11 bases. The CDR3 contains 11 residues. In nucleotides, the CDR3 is TGTGCCAGCACCTCAGGGAAGGAAGCTTTCTTT. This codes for CASTSGKEAFF.

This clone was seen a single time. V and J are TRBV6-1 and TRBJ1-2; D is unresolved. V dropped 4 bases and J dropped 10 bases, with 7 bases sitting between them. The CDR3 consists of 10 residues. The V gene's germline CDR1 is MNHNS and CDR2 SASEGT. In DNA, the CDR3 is TGTGCCAGCAGTGTTCCGTTCTACACCTTC. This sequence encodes CASSVPFYTF.

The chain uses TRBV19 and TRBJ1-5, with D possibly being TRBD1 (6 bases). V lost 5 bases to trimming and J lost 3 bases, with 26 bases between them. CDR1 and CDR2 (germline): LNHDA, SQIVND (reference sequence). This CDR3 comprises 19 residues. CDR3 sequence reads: CASSLFPAGARRDNQPQHF. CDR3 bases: TGTGCCAGTAGTCTTTTTCCCGCGGGGGCGCGACGGGACAATCAGCCCCAGCATTTT. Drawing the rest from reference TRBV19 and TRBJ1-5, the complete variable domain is DGGITQSPKYLFRKEGQNVTLSCEQNLNHDAMYWYRQDPGQGLRLIYYSQIVNDFQKGDIAEGYSVSREKKESFPLTVTSAQKNPTAFYLCASSLFPAGARRDNQPQHFGDGTRLSIL.

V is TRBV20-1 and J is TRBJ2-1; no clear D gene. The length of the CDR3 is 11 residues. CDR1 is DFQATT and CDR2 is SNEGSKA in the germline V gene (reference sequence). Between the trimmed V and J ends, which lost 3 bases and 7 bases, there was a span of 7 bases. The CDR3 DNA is TGCAGTGCTAGGACTCCGAATGAGCAGTTCTTC. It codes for CSARTPNEQFF.

CDR3 bases: TGCGCCAGCAGCCAAGACAGGGGACTTGCCACTGAAGCTTTCTTT. Protein: CASSQDRGLATEAFF. The V call is TRBV5-1, the J call TRBJ1-1; 8 bases agree with TRBD1. The CDR3 is 15 amino acids. Germline assignment: CDR1 SGHRS and CDR2 YFSETQ. The ends lost 4 bases at V and 4 bases at J; junction bases unmatched: 9.

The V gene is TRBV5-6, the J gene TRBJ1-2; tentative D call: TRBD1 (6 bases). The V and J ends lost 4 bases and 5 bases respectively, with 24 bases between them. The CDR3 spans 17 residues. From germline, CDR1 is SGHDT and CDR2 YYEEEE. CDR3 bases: TGTGCCAGCAGCCCGCCGCCCCGTCTGGGGGCGAAGTATGGCTACACCTTC. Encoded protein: CASSPPPRLGAKYGYTF.

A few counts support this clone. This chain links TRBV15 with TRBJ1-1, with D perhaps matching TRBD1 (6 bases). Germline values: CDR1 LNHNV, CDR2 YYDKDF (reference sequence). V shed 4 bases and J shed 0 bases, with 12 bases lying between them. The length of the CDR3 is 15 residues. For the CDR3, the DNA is TGTGCCACCAGCAAGGGCAGGGGCATGAACACTGAAGCTTTCTTT. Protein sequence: CATSKGRGMNTEAFF.

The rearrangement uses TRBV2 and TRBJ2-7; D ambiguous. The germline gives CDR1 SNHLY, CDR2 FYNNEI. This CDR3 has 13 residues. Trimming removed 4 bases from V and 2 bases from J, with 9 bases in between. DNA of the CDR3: TGTGCCAGCAGTGTAGAAGCTACCTACGAGCAGTACTTC. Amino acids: CASSVEATYEQYF.